This T cell receptor (beta chain) was obtained from a study of spatial heterogeneity in lung cancer. Study-wide context: Each time, sequencing found more beta-chain sequences than alpha-chain sequences. Correlation of TCR transcript counts in tumor regions with a T cell module score from matched bulk RNA-seq was strong. General study points: Counts that tracked tumor mutation counts were those of expanded intratumoral alpha and beta TCRs.

Documented time point: sample taken at primary tumor resection. The donor group consisted of around 70 patients who had untreated, early-stage non-small cell lung cancer. Unsorted whole RNA of tumor, nontumor lung or frozen PBMC was sequenced. This clonotype has only a few counts. Its antigen remains unknown. The CDR3 length is 16 residues. The V gene lost 0 bases and the J gene lost 6 bases, with 15 bases spanning the gap. CDR1 and CDR2 (germline): SGHRS, YFSETQ. TCRdb independently ran MiXCR on the 5' RACE reads; one entry per CDR3 protein. This sample has over 10,000 distinct CDR3 sequences, with 5.1% found just once.

This clonotype was sampled from a male donor with early-stage non-small cell lung cancer. The source material was lung tumor tissue, sampled at surgery. The gene calls are TRBV5-1 and TRBJ2-2; unclear D gene. The CDR3 DNA follows: TGCGCCAGCAGCTTGGGGAGAAGGGTCAACGCCGGGGAGCTGTTTTTT. Encoded protein: CASSLGRRVNAGELFF.